This entry lists 17 T cell receptor beta chains sequenced from one sample in a study of CD8+CD57+ T cells in acquired aplastic anemia. By flow cytometry, patients selected for sequencing had shown an expansion of CD8+CD57+ cells. Using genomic DNA as the template, TCR beta VDJ and CDR3 profiling was carried out. Using its own MiXCR run on the reads, TCRdb lists one record per CDR3 protein. Here the sample spans under 200,000 distinct CDR3 sequences, around half being singletons. The sequencing sample was made of sorted CD4+, CD8+, or CD8+CD57+ T cells (not recorded which) from PBMCs. These receptors all stem from a human donor with aplastic anemia.

As to this clonotype: At one end the junction does not follow the germline gene, possibly because of a read error. The rearrangement links TRBV20-1 to TRBJ2-1; maybe TRBD2 (5 bases). Germline V gene data show CDR1 as DFQATT and CDR2 as SNEGSKA (reference sequence). The CDR3 spans 12 residues. CDR3 sequence: CSASTSGREQFF. In DNA, the CDR3 is TGCAGCGCTAGTACAAGCGGTCGAGAGCAGTTCTTC.

This clonotype was counted many times. The chain carries TRBV6-5 and TRBJ2-1, with TRBD1 as a possible D gene (6 bases). Germline loops: CDR1 MNHEY, CDR2 SVGAGI. V lost 2 bases to trimming and J lost 7 bases, with 12 bases between them. The CDR3 extends over 14 amino acids. CDR3 nucleotide sequence: TGTGCCAGCAGTTACGGTACAGGACAGAATGAGCAGTTCTTC. Amino acid sequence: CASSYGTGQNEQFF.

This clonotype was seen many times. The J gene is TRBJ2-5, the V gene TRBV20-1; 8 bases agree with TRBD1. The J segment lost 2 bases and the V segment lost 1 base, leaving 0 bases of the junction unmatched. Per the germline V gene, CDR1 is DFQATT and CDR2 is SNEGSKA (reference sequence). This CDR3 is 13 amino acids long. CDR3 in DNA: TGCAGTGCTAGAGGACAGGGGCAAGAGACCCAGTACTTC. Translated: CSARGQGQETQYF.

This clonotype has ten or more counts. The rearrangement uses TRBV10-1 and TRBJ2-5; D is perhaps TRBD2 (6 bases). Deletions cut 8 bases from V and 3 bases from J, with 10 bases between. There are 12 residues in the CDR3. Germline V lookup: CDR1 WNHNN, CDR2 SYGVQD (reference sequence). CDR3 nucleotide sequence: TGCGCCAGCTTCATAGCGGAAGAGACCCAGTACTTC. Protein product: CASFIAEETQYF.

This clonotype was found many times. The chain carries TRBV12-3 or TRBV12-4 and TRBJ2-1, with D unresolved. Deletions cut 1 base from V and 9 bases from J, with 4 bases between. The CDR3 is 11 residues long. The CDR3 DNA sequence: TGTGCCAGCAGTTTAGAGACTGAGCAGTTCTTC. Translated: CASSLETEQFF.

The rearrangement links TRBV24-1 to TRBJ1-4; D is ambiguous. Trimming pared 11 bases from V and 8 bases from J, leaving 8 bases between. This CDR3 comprises 10 residues. CDR1 and CDR2 from the germline V gene are KGHDR and SFDVKD. The CDR3 DNA reads as TGTGCCATCAGGAGGGAAAAACTGTTTTTT. Encoded protein: CAIRREKLFF.

The rearrangement links TRBV19 to TRBJ2-5, with TRBD2 as a possible D gene (6 bases). The V end lost 3 bases, the J end lost 4 bases, and 9 bases lay between the germline ends. Germline CDR1 reads LNHDA; CDR2 reads SQIVND (reference sequence). The CDR3 covers 13 residues. CDR3 nucleotides: TGTGCCAGTAGTATGAAAGCGGGAGAGACCCAGTACTTC. Residues: CASSMKAGETQYF.

This clonotype was picked up one time. V is TRBV6-1 and J is TRBJ2-3, with 8 bases aligning to TRBD1. Looked up from germline, CDR1 is MNHNS and CDR2 is SASEGT. The length of the CDR3 is 16 residues. V lost 6 bases, J lost 5 bases, and 13 bases stayed unmatched. The CDR3, as DNA: TGTGCCAGCAGGAGTCAAGGACAGGGCACCTTAGATACGCAGTATTTT. Amino acids: CASRSQGQGTLDTQYF.

CDR3 sequence reads: CASSPPGTGIQETQYF. For the CDR3, the DNA is TGTGCCAGCAGCCCCCCCGGGACAGGGATCCAAGAGACCCAGTACTTC. This sequence joins TRBV7-8 and TRBJ2-5; TRBD1 agrees at 9 bases. CDR1 and CDR2 from the germline V gene are SGHVS and FQNEAQ. CDR3 length: 16 amino acids. With V trimmed by 5 bases and J by 1 base, 8 bases remained unmatched. Drawing the rest from reference TRBV7-8 and TRBJ2-5, the complete variable domain is GAGVSQSPRYKVAKRGQDVALRCDPISGHVSLFWYQQALGQGPEFLTYFQNEAQLDKSGLPSDRFFAERPEGSVSTLKIQRTQQEDSAVYLCASSPPGTGIQETQYFGPGTRLLVL.

V usage is TRBV20-1 and J usage is TRBJ2-5; TRBD1 agrees at 9 bases. The end of the DNA fits TRBJ2-7 better, so the J call may be wrong. Germline lookup yields CDR1 DFQATT and CDR2 SNEGSKA (reference sequence). This CDR3 contains 15 residues. CDR3 nucleotide sequence: TGCAGTGCTAGAGACGGACAGGGGCCGTCCTACGAGCAGTACTTC. Translating gives CSARDGQGPSYEQYF.

This clonotype was detected ten times or more. The chain carries TRBV2 and TRBJ1-1, with D maybe TRBD1 (5 bases). The CDR3 totals 15 residues. V was pared by 1 base and J by 5 bases, with 14 bases between. The germline V gene has CDR1 SNHLY and CDR2 FYNNEI. The DNA of the CDR3 is TGTGCCAGCAGTGAAGGGAGGAGGGGCTGGACTGAAGCTTTCTTT. Protein sequence: CASSEGRRGWTEAFF.

The sample holds a few counts of this clonotype. The V and J genes are TRBV2 and TRBJ2-5; D is tentatively TRBD1 or TRBD2 (6 bases each). The CDR3 runs to 12 residues. Germline CDR1 is SNHLY and CDR2 is FYNNEI. Between the trimmed V and J ends, which lost 4 bases and 5 bases, there was a span of 8 bases. The CDR3 here is CASSGRGETQYF. CDR3 coding DNA: TGTGCCAGCAGTGGGAGGGGGGAGACCCAGTACTTC.

In its sample, this clonotype was seen many times. The chain employs TRBV10-2 and TRBJ2-1; unclear D gene. The V gene lost 8 bases and the J gene lost 4 bases, with 15 bases spanning the gap. Germline-derived CDR1 and CDR2 are WSHSY and SAAADI. This CDR3 contains 14 residues. The CDR3 sequence: CASWTSPSYNEQFF. The CDR3 DNA sequence: TGCGCCAGCTGGACGAGTCCGTCTTACAATGAGCAGTTCTTC.

As regards this clonotype: The conserved final phenylalanine or tryptophan is absent from the CDR3, which likely points to a read error. The chain couples TRBV7-6 to TRBJ2-7; D not resolved. This CDR3 spans 13 amino acids. V was shortened by 5 bases and J by 2 bases, with 10 bases between the two germline ends. Germline loops: CDR1 SGHVS, CDR2 FNYEAQ. CDR3 loop: CASSLGSAYEQYS. Written as DNA, the CDR3 is TGTGCCAGCAGCCTGGGGTCCGCCTACGAGCAGTACTCC.

V usage is TRBV11-1 and J usage is TRBJ2-3; 7 bases align to TRBD1. V lost 0 bases to trimming and J lost 2 bases; unmatched junction nucleotides: 5. In germline, CDR1 is SGHAT, CDR2 FQDESV (reference sequence). The CDR3 spans 16 residues. The CDR3 here is CASSLARGTATDTQYF. CDR3 DNA: TGTGCCAGCAGCTTAGCGAGGGGGACAGCCACAGATACGCAGTATTTT.

The V gene is TRBV4-2, the J gene TRBJ1-2, with 8 bases fitting TRBD1. The CDR3 is made up of 15 amino acids. V lost 4 bases, J lost 8 bases, and 12 bases stayed unmatched. In germline, CDR1 is LGHNA, CDR2 YNFKEQ. The CDR3 sequence: CASSPKQGGGGGYTF. The CDR3 bases are TGTGCCAGCAGCCCGAAACAGGGGGGAGGAGGAGGCTACACCTTC.

This clonotype showed up many times. The chain combines TRBV7-9 with TRBJ1-2; D unresolved. With 5 bases removed from V and 8 bases from J, the gap between germline ends came to 15 bases. The CDR3 is 13 residues long. The germline V gene has CDR1 SEHNR and CDR2 FQNEAQ (reference sequence). The CDR3 DNA follows: TGTGCCAGCAGCCCCCCTGCTAGTAAGGGCTACACCTTC. Its translation is CASSPPASKGYTF.